This TCR beta chain stems from a study of shared clonotypes between healthy human individuals. Study-level findings and limits: An anticipated effect of sequencing depth on clonotype sharing among donors was recognized.

About this clone itself: Its target is unknown.

The CDR3 covers 15 residues. Trimming stripped 6 bases from V and 5 bases from J, with 20 bases between. Germline V gene data show CDR1 as LNHNV and CDR2 as YYDKDF (reference sequence). The authors split each subset's genomic DNA evenly across several immunoSEQ plates. Clones were read by immunoSEQ multiplex PCR, and TCRdb kept only the in-frame ones, dropping some. The data contain fewer than 1.6 million clones, just under 99% of them singletons. The rearrangement joins TRBV15 to TRBJ2-7; D not resolved. Sequenced input: naive CD4+ T cells sorted from blood. Subset described: CD45RA+ positively selected. This clonotype originated in a man aged 25-40 years in good health. DNA of the CDR3: TGTGCCACCAGGCGACAACGGGCTCCCAGCGACGAGCAGTACTTC. Translated, it gives CATRRQRAPSDEQYF.